This TCR beta chain was observed in a study of PD-1 blockade in classical Hodgkin lymphoma. Per germline, CDR1 SGHRS and CDR2 YFSETQ. The V and J ends lost 4 bases and 9 bases respectively, with 20 bases between them. CDR3 size: 15 residues. All patients relapsed after autologous stem cell transplantation, and brentuximab vedotin exposure varied. Study outcomes and limitations: Why the repertoires differ is still unclear, perhaps disease activity or prior therapy. With CD4+ cells, TCR diversity rose significantly by C4D1, but not with CD8+ cells. Healthy donors reportedly exceeded newly diagnosed patients in baseline TCR diversity. Newly diagnosed patients and complete responders had comparable diversity at baseline.

The table came from immunoSEQ multiplex PCR; TCRdb's copy has only in-frame clones and leaves some out. This table holds 13,000 to 15,000 clones, roughly four fifths found once. To note about this clone: The antigen is not known.

The TCR was taken from a human donor with classical Hodgkin lymphoma. The chain couples TRBV5-1 to TRBJ2-1; tentative D call: TRBD2 (7 bases). The source was peripheral blood mononuclear cells (PBMCs), collected at baseline. CDR3 nucleotide sequence: TGCGCCAGCAGCCGGGACTCGGGGGGCCTAAGTGAGCAGTTCTTC. Its protein product is CASSRDSGGLSEQFF.